This T cell receptor beta chain was sequenced in a study of OX40 agonist ivuxolimab in advanced cancers. Sequencing was performed with immunoSEQ multiplex PCR; in TCRdb, only in-frame clones are kept and a portion is missing. The sample has about 45,000 clones, approximately 91% seen once. CDR1 is MNHEY and CDR2 is SMNVEV in the germline V gene (reference sequence). This CDR3 contains 16 residues. The V gene lost 5 bases and the J gene lost 1 base, with 15 bases spanning the gap. This specimen consisted of CD4+ or CD8+ T cells sorted from blood, obtained in a trial of the OX40 agonist ivuxolimab. This clonotype was sampled from an adult with an advanced solid tumor such as melanoma, head and neck, liver or kidney cancer. This chain joins TRBV27 and TRBJ2-1; a possible D gene is TRBD2 (7 bases). The CDR3 DNA is TGTGCCAGCAGTACGATGGGGGGGCAATCCTACAATGAGCAGTTCTTC. It specifies CASSTMGGQSYNEQFF.